One and the same sample provided the 20 T cell receptor beta chains below, sequenced in a study of blood T cell repertoires in COVID-19. Sequencing was performed with immunoSEQ multiplex PCR; in TCRdb, only in-frame clones are kept and a portion is missing. Of about 200,000 clones detected, 88% appear once; the ten largest clones hold 1.5% to 2%. Sequencing was carried out using peripheral blood. The receptor set was obtained from a young man with active or convalescent COVID-19.

The V gene is TRBV7-2, the J gene TRBJ2-1, with 7 nucleotides matching TRBD2. CDR3 length: 15 amino acids. CDR1 is SGHTA and CDR2 is FQGNSA in the germline V gene. V dropped 3 bases and J dropped 4; count of bases not matched to a gene: 6. The CDR3 DNA is TGTGCCAGCAGCTTTCTAGCGGACCCGTACAATGAGCAGTTCTTC. Its translation is CASSFLADPYNEQFF.

This sequence joins TRBV4-2 and TRBJ2-7, with TRBD1 identical over 8 bases. The CDR3 consists of 21 residues. V dropped 0 bases and J dropped 0; count of bases not matched to a gene: 19. Germline V gives CDR1 LGHNA, CDR2 YNFKEQ. CDR3 loop: CASSQDWFPMGQGASSYEQYF. The CDR3 coding sequence is TGTGCCAGCAGCCAAGACTGGTTCCCCATGGGCCAGGGGGCGAGCTCCTACGAGCAGTACTTC.

V and J are TRBV12-5 and TRBJ2-7; D gene uncertain. V gave up 5 bases and J gave up 3 bases, with 8 bases separating them. From germline, CDR1 is LGHNT and CDR2 FRNRAP. The CDR3 has 12 residues. CDR3 sequence (DNA): TGTGCTAGTGGTCTGGCCTTCTACGAGCAGTACTTC. It codes for CASGLAFYEQYF.

This rearrangement joins TRBV15 to TRBJ1-2; D is ambiguous. This CDR3 is 16 amino acids long. CDR1 LNHNV and CDR2 YYDKDF come from the germline V gene (reference sequence). The V end was cut by 0 bases, the J end by 0 bases, with 11 bases between. CDR3 amino acids: CATSRDWAATNYGYTF. CDR3 sequence (DNA): TGTGCCACCAGCAGAGATTGGGCAGCTACTAACTATGGCTACACCTTC.

The chain uses TRBV30 and TRBJ2-7, with 9 nucleotides matching TRBD2. The germline CDR1 and CDR2 sequences are GTSNPN and SVGIG (reference sequence). CDR3 length: 13 amino acids. V was pared by 5 bases and J by 7 bases, with 9 bases of the junction left unmatched. The CDR3, as DNA: TGTGCCTGGGATGCGGGAGGGCCGGGGGAGCAGTACTTC. It codes for CAWDAGGPGEQYF. The complete variable domain, with remaining parts taken from reference TRBV30 and TRBJ2-7, reads SQTIHQWPATLVQPVGSPLSLECTVEGTSNPNLYWYRQAAGRGLQLLFYSVGIGQISSEVPQNLSASRPQDRQFILSSKKLLLSDSGFYLCAWDAGGPGEQYFGPGTRLTVT.

The table lists this clone with a few counts. The V gene is TRBV14, the J gene TRBJ2-7; the match to TRBD2 covers 12 bases. Germline CDR1 reads SGHDN; CDR2 reads FVKESK. V was clipped by 4 bases and J by 4 bases; unmatched bases: 8. The CDR3 contains 16 residues. CDR3 nucleotides: TGTGCCAGCAGCCCGGACCTAGCGGGGGGGATTTACGAGCAGTACTTC. Encoded protein: CASSPDLAGGIYEQYF. Using reference TRBV14 and TRBJ2-7 for the parts outside the CDR3, the full variable domain is EAGVTQFPSHSVIEKGQTVTLRCDPISGHDNLYWYRRVMGKEIKFLLHFVKESKQDESGMPNNRFLAERTGGTYSTLKVQPAELEDSGVYFCASSPDLAGGIYEQYFGPGTRLTVT.

The chain carries TRBV30 and TRBJ2-7, with 9 bases identical to TRBD1. The J segment lost 5 bases and the V segment lost 0 bases, leaving 14 bases of the junction unmatched. The germline CDR1 and CDR2 sequences are GTSNPN and SVGIG (reference sequence). The CDR3 runs 17 residues. CDR3 amino acids: CAWSVLFVGDRAHEQYF. The CDR3 DNA reads TGTGCCTGGAGTGTATTATTCGTGGGGGACAGGGCCCACGAGCAGTACTTC. The full variable domain, completed using reference TRBV30 and TRBJ2-7, is SQTIHQWPATLVQPVGSPLSLECTVEGTSNPNLYWYRQAAGRGLQLLFYSVGIGQISSEVPQNLSASRPQDRQFILSSKKLLLSDSGFYLCAWSVLFVGDRAHEQYFGPGTRLTVT.

The chain recombines TRBV4-2 with TRBJ2-3; a weak D match, TRBD2 (5 bases). Germline CDR1 is LGHNA and CDR2 is YNFKEQ. This CDR3 comprises 16 residues. V dropped 4 bases and J dropped 1 base, with 15 bases sitting between them. The CDR3 reads CASSRPPDLGTDTQYF. DNA for the CDR3: TGTGCCAGCAGCCGCCCCCCGGACTTAGGCACAGATACGCAGTATTTT.

V usage is TRBV2 and J usage is TRBJ2-7; D unclear. Trimming left V 4 bases short and J 2 bases short, with 12 bases between. This CDR3 has 14 residues. CDR1 is SNHLY, CDR2 FYNNEI, per germline. As DNA, the CDR3 is TGTGCCAGCAGTGCCCCAGGTTACCCCTACGAGCAGTACTTC. Translating it yields CASSAPGYPYEQYF.

This CDR3 reads CASSQDLTRSPRPGGELFF. CDR3 coding DNA: TGTGCCAGCAGCCAAGACTTGACCCGAAGCCCCCGACCGGGCGGGGAGCTGTTTTTT. V gene TRBV3-1 (or the pseudogene TRBV3-2) combines with J gene TRBJ2-2; D not certain. Germline assignment: CDR1 LGHDT and CDR2 YNNKEL (reference sequence). Trimming stripped 0 bases from V and 7 bases from J, with 24 bases between. The CDR3 contains 19 residues.

The chain carries TRBV6-2 or TRBV6-3 and TRBJ2-5; D uncertain. Per germline, CDR1 MNHEY and CDR2 SVGEGT. V lost 4 bases and J 7 bases, leaving 4 bases between the germline ends. This CDR3 spans 10 amino acids. This chain's CDR3 is CASSSGTQYF. DNA of the CDR3: TGTGCCAGCAGTTCAGGGACCCAGTACTTC.

This clone was counted a single time. The V call is TRBV7-8, the J call TRBJ2-5; 11 bases agree with TRBD1. Germline V gives CDR1 SGHVS, CDR2 FQNEAQ. There are 17 residues in the CDR3. V lost 3 bases, J lost 2 bases, and 8 bases stayed unmatched. The DNA for the CDR3 is TGTGCCAGCAGCTTTCGGAGGGACAGGGGGTATCAAGAGACCCAGTACTTC. Its protein is CASSFRRDRGYQETQYF.

This clone appeared once. This chain connects TRBV30 to TRBJ1-6, with 9 bases fitting TRBD1. CDR3 length equals 16 residues. Looked up from germline, CDR1 is GTSNPN and CDR2 is SVGIG (reference sequence). With 4 bases clipped from V and 6 bases from J, the junction kept 10 bases outside the gene matches. CDR3 coding DNA: TGTGCCTGGACCGGTAGACAGGGGGGGATTAATTCACCCCTCCACTTT. Translating gives CAWTGRQGGINSPLHF. The whole variable domain, remainder taken from reference TRBV30 and TRBJ1-6, is SQTIHQWPATLVQPVGSPLSLECTVEGTSNPNLYWYRQAAGRGLQLLFYSVGIGQISSEVPQNLSASRPQDRQFILSSKKLLLSDSGFYLCAWTGRQGGINSPLHFGNGTRLTVT.

About this clone itself: This sample includes further DNA sequences coding for the same CDR3. J is TRBJ1-1 and V is TRBV4-3; D is ambiguous. Trimming pared 2 bases from V and 1 base from J, leaving 5 bases between. The CDR3 runs to 13 residues. The germline V gene has CDR1 LGHNA and CDR2 YSLEER. CDR3 sequence (DNA): TGCGCCAGCAGCCAACTTCGGAACACTGAAGCTTTCTTT. It encodes CASSQLRNTEAFF.

The chain has TRBV11-1 and TRBJ2-7; TRBD1 is a possible D gene (6 bases). The CDR3 extends over 13 amino acids. V gave up 3 bases and J gave up 9 bases, with 15 bases separating them. Germline V gives CDR1 SGHAT, CDR2 FQDESV (reference sequence). The CDR3 DNA is TGTGCCAGCAGCTTTAGCCCAGGGGACCGGCAGTACTTC. Translating gives CASSFSPGDRQYF.

The chain recombines TRBV5-1 with TRBJ2-7; 10 bases align to TRBD1. Germline CDR1 SGHRS, CDR2 YFSETQ. V gave up 7 bases and J gave up 5 bases; unmatched junction bases: 6. The CDR3 loop spans 13 amino acids. This CDR3 reads CASRPGTGDEQYF. CDR3 nucleotide sequence: TGCGCCAGCCGGCCCGGGACAGGGGACGAGCAGTACTTC. The complete variable domain, with remaining parts taken from reference TRBV5-1 and TRBJ2-7, reads KAGVTQTPRYLIKTRGQQVTLSCSPISGHRSVSWYQQTPGQGLQFLFEYFSETQRNKGNFPGRFSGRQFSNSRSEMNVSTLELGDSALYLCASRPGTGDEQYFGPGTRLTVT.

The rearrangement uses TRBV5-6 and TRBJ2-7; perhaps TRBD1 as D (5 bases). Looked up from germline, CDR1 is SGHDT and CDR2 is YYEEEE. The ends were cut back, 2 bases at V and 2 bases at J, with 14 bases in the middle. The CDR3 length is 15 residues. DNA of the CDR3: TGTGCCAGCAGCTTAGGCCCGAGACAGCCCTACGAGCAGTACTTC. Translation: CASSLGPRQPYEQYF.

This chain connects TRBV30 to TRBJ2-5, with 9 bases identical to TRBD2. The CDR3 has 14 amino acids. With V trimmed by 4 bases and J by 5 bases, 8 bases remained unmatched. Germline CDR1 and CDR2: GTSNPN and SVGIG (reference sequence). CDR3 nucleotides: TGTGCCTGGAAGGGCGGGGGGGCGATGGAGACCCAGTACTTC. Translation gives CAWKGGGAMETQYF.

This clone was detected once. The chain uses TRBV27 and TRBJ2-1; D gene unclear. V was pared by 0 bases and J by 5 bases, with 5 bases between. The CDR3 has 13 amino acids. Germline V gene lookup returns CDR1 MNHEY and CDR2 SMNVEV (reference sequence). CDR3 sequence reads: CASSLSRDNEQFF. CDR3 DNA: TGTGCCAGCAGTTTATCCCGGGACAATGAGCAGTTCTTC.

This chain connects TRBV7-8 to TRBJ1-1; unclear D gene. The CDR3 extends over 13 amino acids. Germline loops: CDR1 SGHVS, CDR2 FQNEAQ. V shed 3 bases and J shed 7 bases, with 12 bases lying between them. CDR3 residues: CASSFTGENEAFF. The CDR3 nucleotides are TGTGCCAGCAGCTTCACCGGAGAAAATGAAGCTTTCTTT.